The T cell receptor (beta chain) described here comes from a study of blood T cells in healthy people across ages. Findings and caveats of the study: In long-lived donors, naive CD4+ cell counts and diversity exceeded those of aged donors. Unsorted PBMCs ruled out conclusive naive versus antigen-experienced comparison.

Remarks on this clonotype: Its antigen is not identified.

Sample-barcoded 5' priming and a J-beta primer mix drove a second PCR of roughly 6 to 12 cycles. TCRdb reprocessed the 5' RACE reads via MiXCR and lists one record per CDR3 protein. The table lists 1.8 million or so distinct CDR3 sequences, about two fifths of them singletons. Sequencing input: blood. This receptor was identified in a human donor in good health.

DNA for the CDR3: TGTGCCATCAGTCCAGGGGGCGAGTATGGCTACACCTTC. It encodes CAISPGGEYGYTF. The J gene is TRBJ1-2, the V gene TRBV10-3; 8 bases are shared with TRBD1. Germline V gene lookup returns CDR1 ENHRY and CDR2 SYGVKD. V gave up 5 bases and J gave up 5 bases; unmatched junction bases: 4. This CDR3 spans 13 amino acids.